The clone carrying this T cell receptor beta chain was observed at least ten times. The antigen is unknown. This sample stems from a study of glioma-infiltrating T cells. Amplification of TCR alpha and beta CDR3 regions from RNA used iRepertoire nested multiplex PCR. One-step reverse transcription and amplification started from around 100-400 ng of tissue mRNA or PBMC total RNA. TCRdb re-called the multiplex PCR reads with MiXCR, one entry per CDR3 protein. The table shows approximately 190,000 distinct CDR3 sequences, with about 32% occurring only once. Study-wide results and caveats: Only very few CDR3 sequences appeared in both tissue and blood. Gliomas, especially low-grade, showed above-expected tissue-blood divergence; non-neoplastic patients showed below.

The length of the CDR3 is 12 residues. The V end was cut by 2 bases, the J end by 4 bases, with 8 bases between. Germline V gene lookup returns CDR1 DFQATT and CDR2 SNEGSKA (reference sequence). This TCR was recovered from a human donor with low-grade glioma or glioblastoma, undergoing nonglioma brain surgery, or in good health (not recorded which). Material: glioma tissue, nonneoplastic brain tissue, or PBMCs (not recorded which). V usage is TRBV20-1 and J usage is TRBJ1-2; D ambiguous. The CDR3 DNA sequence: TGCAGTGCTAGATTGGGAAGCTATGGCTACACCTTC. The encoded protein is CSARLGSYGYTF.